This entry is about one TCR beta chain. CDR1 is MNHEY, CDR2 SVGAGI, per germline. The CDR3 has 13 residues. In the original analysis: Counts of nucleated cells, estimated from reference gene primer amplification, were obtained. Data came from immunoSEQ multiplex PCR; TCRdb stores just in-frame clones and leaves some out. V, J and clone size reflect that table, while D and trimming were determined from the DNA. Among around 250,000 clones listed, approximately 87% were seen once. The data originate from a study of blood T cell repertoires in COVID-19. Study-level background: The United States, Italy and Spain supplied acute and convalescent COVID-19 samples. The analysed material was cDNA or gDNA that came from T cells, B-cell-depleted T cells, or PBMCs.

The sequence was obtained from a man in his sixties with acute or convalescent COVID-19. This chain joins TRBV6-5 and TRBJ2-7; TRBD2 matches 7 bases. Sequenced: peripheral blood. CDR3 sequence (DNA): TGTGCTACCGGGGAGGGCGCAGCCTACGAGCAGTACTTC. This encodes CATGEGAAYEQYF.